This T cell receptor beta chain appears in the sequencing data of a study of CD8 T cells in ankylosing spondylitis. General observations from the study: Existing reports had already noted some motif variants in reactive arthritis synovial fluid and blood. It appeared that ankylosing spondylitis blood was characterized by a TCR beta motif of under ten highly homologous variants. Disease-linked clones had a CD8+ phenotype and relatively low frequency in peripheral blood. Disease-associated clones were reportedly significantly overrepresented in matched ankylosing spondylitis synovial fluid.

This clonotype was seen ten or more times. The target antigen is unknown. V dropped 6 bases and J dropped 8; count of bases not matched to a gene: 8. The CDR3 length is 12 residues. Germline V gene data show CDR1 as DFQATT and CDR2 as SNEGSKA (reference sequence). By quantitative 5'-RACE with molecular barcodes, the TCR beta libraries were made. MiXCR, run by TCRdb on the 5' RACE reads, gives a single entry per CDR3 protein. The sample records fewer than 550,000 distinct CDR3 sequences, approximately 5.3% being singletons. This sequence was found in a male donor with ankylosing spondylitis. Sequencing was done on a sample of blood, either unsorted or a sorted T cell fraction (not recorded which). The chain combines TRBV20-1 with TRBJ1-1; TRBD1 matches 8 bases. As DNA, the CDR3 is TGCAGTGCCAGACAGGGGACCCGCGAAGCTTTCTTT. This translates into CSARQGTREAFF.